The 24 T cell receptor beta chains in this list originate from one sample, sequenced in a study of blood T cell repertoires in COVID-19. The protocol was immunoSEQ multiplex PCR, while the TCRdb copy is restricted to in-frame clones and leaves out a portion. The sample holds around 36,000 clones, 83% seen once. The sequenced sample was peripheral blood. These receptors all come from a man aged 50-60 years with acute or convalescent COVID-19.

The gene calls are TRBV2 and TRBJ1-1; 8 bases align to TRBD1. Germline values: CDR1 SNHLY, CDR2 FYNNEI. V lost 3 bases to trimming and J lost 11 bases; unmatched junction nucleotides: 5. The CDR3 loop spans 12 amino acids. CDR3 nucleotides: TGTGCCAGCAGTGATGGGACAGGCGCCGCTTTCTTT. It translates to CASSDGTGAAFF.

The rearrangement joins TRBV4-1 to TRBJ1-2; D is ambiguous. This CDR3 comprises 13 residues. The germline V gene has CDR1 MGHRA and CDR2 YSYEKL. The germline V and J ends were trimmed by 1 base and 4 bases, with 7 bases remaining between them. The CDR3: CASSQVQAYGYTF. The CDR3 nucleotides read TGCGCCAGCAGCCAAGTTCAGGCCTATGGCTACACCTTC.

This clone has a single count. The chain joins TRBV5-1 to TRBJ2-7, with a weak D call TRBD2 (6 bases). CDR1 is SGHRS and CDR2 is YFSETQ in the germline V gene. The germline V and J ends were trimmed by 4 bases and 1 base, with 9 bases remaining between them. This CDR3 is 13 amino acids long. In DNA form, the CDR3 reads TGCGCCAGCAGCGCTGGACTATCCTACGAGCAGTACTTC. Translated: CASSAGLSYEQYF.

The V gene is TRBV5-6, the J gene TRBJ2-7; tentative D call: TRBD1 (6 bases). This CDR3 has 15 amino acids. Trimming pared 4 bases from V and 5 bases from J, leaving 19 bases between. The V gene's germline CDR1 is SGHDT and CDR2 YYEEEE. CDR3 bases: TGTGCCAGCAGCGCCGGGACACCGAGTCCCGACGAGCAGTACTTC. As protein: CASSAGTPSPDEQYF.

This clone has more than one count but fewer than ten. The chain recombines TRBV7-9 with TRBJ2-1; the match to TRBD1 covers 8 bases. V shed 4 bases and J 3 bases; nucleotides not matched to a gene: 2. The CDR3 covers 14 residues. Germline V gives CDR1 SEHNR, CDR2 FQNEAQ (reference sequence). The CDR3, as DNA: TGTGCCAGCAGCTCCGGGACAGGCTACAATGAGCAGTTCTTC. Encoded protein: CASSSGTGYNEQFF.

This clone was counted only a few times. This specimen includes other DNA sequences encoding the same CDR3. This chain connects TRBV30 to TRBJ2-5; D is possibly TRBD2 (7 bases). CDR1 GTSNPN and CDR2 SVGIG come from the germline V gene (reference sequence). The CDR3 has 13 amino acids. The CDR3 protein is CALKRGGDETQYF. The DNA of the CDR3 is TGTGCTTTAAAAAGGGGGGGGGATGAGACCCAGTACTTC.

The J gene is TRBJ1-4, the V gene TRBV27; D remains ambiguous. Germline V gene data show CDR1 as MNHEY and CDR2 as SMNVEV (reference sequence). The CDR3 totals 12 residues. V lost 0 bases to trimming and J lost 8 bases, with 4 bases between them. The CDR3 DNA sequence: TGTGCCAGCAGTTTATCCGGGGAAAAACTGTTTTTT. Amino acids: CASSLSGEKLFF.

This chain uses TRBV5-8 with TRBJ2-7, with D perhaps TRBD2 (7 bases). Germline V lookup: CDR1 SGHTS, CDR2 YDEGEE. V was clipped by 2 bases and J by 2 bases, with 11 bases between them. The CDR3 sequence is 14 residues long. CDR3 region: CASSFGGPTYEQYF. The CDR3 nucleotides read TGTGCCAGCAGCTTCGGGGGGCCTACCTACGAGCAGTACTTC.

This clone was counted a few times. This chain connects TRBV10-3 to TRBJ1-1, with D tentatively TRBD1 (6 bases). V was cut by 2 bases and J by 1 base, with 11 bases left in between. Germline CDR1 is ENHRY and CDR2 is SYGVKD. CDR3 length: 15 amino acids. CDR3 sequence (DNA): TGTGCCATCAGTGAGCTGGGACATACGAACACTGAAGCTTTCTTT. Protein: CAISELGHTNTEAFF.

This clone showed up just a few times. The J gene is TRBJ2-7, the V gene TRBV19, with TRBD2 matching over 7 bases. CDR3 length: 13 amino acids. Germline CDR1 reads LNHDA; CDR2 reads SQIVND (reference sequence). Unmatched junction bases numbered 4, after V lost 5 bases and J lost 3 bases. CDR3 nucleotides: TGTGCCAGTAGTGTGGGAGGGATCTACGAGCAGTACTTC. Translated: CASSVGGIYEQYF.

The V and J genes are TRBV6-1 and TRBJ1-2; D unresolved. V was shortened by 1 base and J by 5 bases, with 11 bases between the two germline ends. The V gene's germline CDR1 is MNHNS and CDR2 SASEGT. CDR3 length: 14 amino acids. CDR3 in amino acids: CASSEGENRYGYTF. CDR3 sequence (DNA): TGTGCCAGCAGTGAAGGTGAGAACAGATATGGCTACACCTTC.

This chain links TRBV24-1 with TRBJ2-7, with 8 bases identical to TRBD1. J lost 0 bases, V lost 4 bases, and 7 bases had no gene match. Germline CDR1 is KGHDR and CDR2 is SFDVKD. The CDR3 spans 16 residues. The CDR3 loop is CATSDPGQGGSYEQYF. The CDR3, as DNA: TGTGCCACCAGTGACCCCGGACAGGGCGGCTCCTACGAGCAGTACTTC.

The chain links TRBV6-5 to TRBJ1-6; 7 nucleotides match TRBD1. Per the germline V gene, CDR1 is MNHEY and CDR2 is SVGAGI. The CDR3 consists of 13 residues. V gave up 6 bases and J gave up 9 bases; unmatched junction bases: 5. Here the CDR3 reads CASRNRGGSPLHF. DNA for the CDR3: TGTGCCAGCAGGAACAGGGGTGGTTCACCCCTCCACTTT.

The chain uses TRBV19 and TRBJ2-5; TRBD2 aligns across 8 bases. The CDR3 sequence is 18 residues long. Per germline, CDR1 LNHDA and CDR2 SQIVND (reference sequence). V lost 4 bases, J lost 1 base, and 14 bases stayed unmatched. In DNA, the CDR3 is TGTGCCAGTAGTACCCTGGGATTGGCGGGGGGTGTCCAAGAGACCCAGTACTTC. It is translated as CASSTLGLAGGVQETQYF. Complete variable domain (other parts from reference TRBV19 and TRBJ2-5): DGGITQSPKYLFRKEGQNVTLSCEQNLNHDAMYWYRQDPGQGLRLIYYSQIVNDFQKGDIAEGYSVSREKKESFPLTVTSAQKNPTAFYLCASSTLGLAGGVQETQYFGPGTRLLVL.

The V gene is TRBV3-1 (or the pseudogene TRBV3-2), the J gene TRBJ2-7; 8 bases fit TRBD2. This CDR3 is built from 14 residues. Germline CDR1 and CDR2: LGHDT and YNNKEL (reference sequence). Trimming at V came to 1 base and at J to 4 bases, leaving 3 bases not matched to a gene. CDR3 in amino acids: CASSQGVAGYEQYF. The CDR3 region has the DNA TGTGCCAGCAGCCAAGGGGTAGCGGGGTACGAGCAGTACTTC.

The chain has TRBV6-1 and TRBJ2-4; D not resolved. Trimming removed 1 base from V and 0 bases from J, with 10 bases in between. The CDR3 extends over 16 amino acids. The V gene's germline CDR1 is MNHNS and CDR2 SASEGT. The CDR3 spells CASSEGSVRAKNIQYF. The CDR3, as DNA: TGTGCCAGCAGTGAAGGGAGTGTCAGAGCCAAAAACATTCAGTACTTC.

The rearrangement uses TRBV10-3 and TRBJ1-2, with D unresolved. Germline V CDR1 and CDR2: ENHRY, SYGVKD. V dropped 3 bases and J dropped 4 bases, with 6 bases sitting between them. This CDR3 contains 12 residues. CDR3 protein: CAISDISYGYTF. In DNA, the CDR3 is TGTGCCATCAGTGATATCAGCTATGGCTACACCTTC.

The chain employs TRBV15 and TRBJ1-1, with D unclear. V lost 0 bases and J lost 6, with 20 bases in between. The CDR3 length is 17 residues. Germline loops: CDR1 LNHNV, CDR2 YYDKDF (reference sequence). CDR3 nucleotides: TGTGCCACCAGCAGAGATGGGAGCCAGGCCACAAGGGCTGAAGCTTTCTTT. It translates to CATSRDGSQATRAEAFF.

The table lists this clone with a count of one. The V gene is TRBV27, the J gene TRBJ1-4; D unresolved. CDR1 MNHEY and CDR2 SMNVEV come from the germline V gene (reference sequence). V lost 0 bases and J 5 bases, leaving 7 bases between the germline ends. The CDR3 contains 14 residues. CDR3 DNA sequence: TGTGCCAGCAGTTTATCCCGACTAAATGAAAAACTGTTTTTT. It translates to CASSLSRLNEKLFF.

The chain is built from TRBV6-5 and TRBJ2-4; 10 bases are a match to TRBD1. The CDR3 extends over 16 amino acids. V lost 0 bases to trimming and J lost 5 bases; unmatched junction nucleotides: 4. The germline V gene encodes CDR1 MNHEY and CDR2 SVGAGI. CDR3 in amino acids: CASSYSGTGAQNIQYF. CDR3 in DNA: TGTGCCAGCAGTTACTCAGGGACAGGGGCCCAAAACATTCAGTACTTC.

This clone came up a few times. The V and J genes are TRBV6-5 and TRBJ1-2; D not certain. V gave up 6 bases and J gave up 0 bases, with 14 bases separating them. CDR3 length: 15 residues. Germline CDR1 and CDR2: MNHEY and SVGAGI. The CDR3 DNA sequence: TGTGCCAGCAGACCCGCCTTAGGAGCTAACTATGGCTACACCTTC. Translation gives CASRPALGANYGYTF.

V is TRBV7-3 and J is TRBJ2-1, with 7 bases aligning to TRBD1. Germline-derived CDR1 and CDR2 are SGHTA and FQGTGA. V shed 4 bases and J 1 base; nucleotides not matched to a gene: 7. This CDR3 has 16 amino acids. This CDR3 reads CASSYRDSGSYNEQFF. The CDR3 bases are TGTGCCAGCAGCTACCGGGACAGCGGATCCTACAATGAGCAGTTCTTC.

This clone came up a few times. The rearrangement joins TRBV10-1 to TRBJ1-5, with 8 bases fitting TRBD1. CDR1 is WNHNN, CDR2 SYGVQD, per germline (reference sequence). V lost 4 bases to trimming and J lost 5 bases; unmatched junction nucleotides: 7. The CDR3 contains 15 residues. CDR3 amino acids: CASSGQGALDQPQHF. DNA of the CDR3: TGCGCCAGCAGTGGGCAGGGGGCACTCGATCAGCCCCAGCATTTT.

The rearrangement joins TRBV29-1 to TRBJ2-3; TRBD1 agrees at 7 bases. The CDR3 spans 14 residues. V was pared by 5 bases and J by 4 bases, with 9 bases of the junction left unmatched. CDR1 is SQVTM, CDR2 ANQGSEA, per germline. CDR3 sequence reads: CSVPDRVGADTQYF. Written as DNA, the CDR3 is TGCAGCGTTCCAGACAGGGTTGGAGCAGATACGCAGTATTTT.